Each of the 11 T cell receptor beta chains below was sequenced from the same sample in a study of T-cell reconstitution after alpha-beta-depleted transplantation in children. For TCRbeta, the library was prepared with unique molecular identifiers. TCRdb re-analysed the PCR reads in MiXCR, keeping a single row per CDR3 protein. The table shows about 70,000 distinct CDR3 sequences, with roughly 10% occurring only once. The input for sequencing was PBMCs, taken before TCRalphabeta/CD19-depleted stem cell transplant. The receptor source for this set is a boy aged 5-17 years with acute myeloid leukemia, due to receive a stem cell transplant.

This clonotype was picked up many times. This rearrangement joins TRBV29-1 to TRBJ1-1; the match to TRBD1 covers 7 bases. Trimming at V came to 7 bases and at J to 8 bases, leaving 4 bases not matched to a gene. CDR3 length equals 10 residues. Germline lookup yields CDR1 SQVTM and CDR2 ANQGSEA. For the CDR3, the DNA is TGCAGCGCCAAGACAGGGGAAGCTTTCTTT. It translates to CSAKTGEAFF.

At least ten counts were recorded for this clonotype. V usage is TRBV5-6 and J usage is TRBJ1-5, with 10 bases identical to TRBD1. Germline assignment: CDR1 SGHDT and CDR2 YYEEEE. There are 15 residues in the CDR3. Germline trimming cut 4 bases from V and 3 bases from J; bases unmatched to any gene: 4. CDR3 coding DNA: TGTGCCAGCAGCCGGACAGGGGGGAACAATCAGCCCCAGCATTTT. Translation gives CASSRTGGNNQPQHF. The whole variable domain, filled in from reference TRBV5-6 and TRBJ1-5, reads DAGVTQSPTHLIKTRGQQVTLRCSPKSGHDTVSWYQQALGQGPQFIFQYYEEEERQRGNFPDRFSGHQFPNYSSELNVNALLLGDSALYLCASSRTGGNNQPQHFGDGTRLSIL.

This clonotype was counted many times. This chain joins TRBV20-1 and TRBJ1-1; 8 nucleotides match TRBD1. From germline, CDR1 is DFQATT and CDR2 SNEGSKA (reference sequence). CDR3 length: 12 amino acids. After removal of 6 bases from V and 7 bases from J, the junction contained 7 bases not matched to a gene. The CDR3 coding sequence is TGCAGTGCCGGGAAACAGGGGGTTGAAGCTTTCTTT. The encoded protein is CSAGKQGVEAFF.

This clonotype was picked up a small number of times. The rearrangement uses TRBV11-2 and TRBJ2-2; D call uncertain. The CDR3 is made up of 15 amino acids. V lost 1 base and J lost 3, with 9 bases in between. Germline values: CDR1 SGHAT, CDR2 FQNNGV. As DNA, the CDR3 is TGTGCCAGCAGCTTAGGGACGCTATACACCGGGGAGCTGTTTTTT. This sequence encodes CASSLGTLYTGELFF.

The sample holds many counts of this clonotype. The gene calls are TRBV7-7 and TRBJ2-5; D may be TRBD2 (6 bases). Germline V gene lookup returns CDR1 SSHAT and CDR2 FNYEAQ (reference sequence). CDR3 length equals 15 residues. V was trimmed by 2 bases and J by 9 bases, leaving 19 bases between them. In DNA form, the CDR3 reads TGTGCCAGCAGCTTAAAGTTGGGGCCGACGGGGGCCCAGTACTTC. Amino acids: CASSLKLGPTGAQYF.

This clonotype was observed at least ten times. This chain uses TRBV27 with TRBJ2-7, with D possibly being TRBD2 (6 bases). The germline V gene encodes CDR1 MNHEY and CDR2 SMNVEV (reference sequence). The CDR3 extends over 13 amino acids. V lost 2 bases, J lost 2 bases, and 7 bases lay in between. In DNA form, the CDR3 reads TGTGCCAGCAGTTTACCGGGAGCCTACGAGCAGTACTTC. This translates into CASSLPGAYEQYF.

The table lists this clonotype with many counts. The chain recombines TRBV12-3 or TRBV12-4 with TRBJ2-7, with D unclear. The CDR3 is 13 amino acids. The ends were cut back, 0 bases at V and 7 bases at J, with 10 bases in the middle. The DNA for the CDR3 is TGTGCCAGCAGTTTAGCCCTACCCTTGGAGCAGTACTTC. This gives the protein CASSLALPLEQYF.

This clonotype was seen ten or more times. The rearrangement links TRBV10-2 to TRBJ2-7; D gene ambiguous. CDR3 size: 13 residues. Trimming pared 6 bases from V and 2 bases from J, leaving 11 bases between. In germline, CDR1 is WSHSY, CDR2 SAAADI. This CDR3 is CASRIDPTYEQYV. The CDR3 bases are TGCGCCAGCAGGATTGACCCTACCTACGAGCAGTACGTC.

This clonotype was observed many times. The genes are TRBV12-3 or TRBV12-4 and TRBJ2-3; D gene ambiguous. Trimming took 3 bases from V and 0 from J, leaving 10 bases between them. The CDR3 spans 15 residues. The CDR3 DNA sequence: TGTGCCAGCAGTTTCCCCGGTGGTAGCACAGATACGCAGTATTTT. Protein product: CASSFPGGSTDTQYF.

This clonotype was counted ten times or more. V and J are TRBV6-2 or TRBV6-3 and TRBJ2-1; 13 nucleotides align to TRBD2. From germline, CDR1 is MNHEY and CDR2 SVGEGT. The CDR3 is 21 amino acids. V dropped 7 bases and J dropped 7; count of bases not matched to a gene: 25. The CDR3 sequence: CASTPHVTGRSTSGRGNEQFF. The DNA of the CDR3 is TGTGCCAGCACCCCTCATGTGACGGGGCGCTCTACTAGCGGGAGGGGAAATGAGCAGTTCTTC.

This clonotype was picked up many times. The chain couples TRBV12-3 or TRBV12-4 to TRBJ2-7; D is perhaps TRBD1 or TRBD2 (6 bases each). The CDR3 has 15 residues. Trimming took off 6 bases at V and 0 bases at J, with 15 bases between the two ends. This chain's CDR3 is CASSPGASSSYEQYV. The CDR3 coding sequence is TGTGCCAGCAGCCCGGGGGCATCTAGCTCCTACGAGCAGTACGTC.